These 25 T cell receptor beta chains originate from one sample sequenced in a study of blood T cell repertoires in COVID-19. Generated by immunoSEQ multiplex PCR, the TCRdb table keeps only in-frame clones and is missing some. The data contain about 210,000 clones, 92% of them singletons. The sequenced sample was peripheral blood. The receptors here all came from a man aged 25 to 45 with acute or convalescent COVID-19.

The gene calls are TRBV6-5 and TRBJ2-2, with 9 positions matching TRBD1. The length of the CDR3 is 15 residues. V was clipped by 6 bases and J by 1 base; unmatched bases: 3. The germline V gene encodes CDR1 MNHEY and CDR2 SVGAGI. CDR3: CASRVDRGNTGELFF. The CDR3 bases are TGTGCCAGCAGGGTGGACAGGGGGAACACCGGGGAGCTGTTTTTT.

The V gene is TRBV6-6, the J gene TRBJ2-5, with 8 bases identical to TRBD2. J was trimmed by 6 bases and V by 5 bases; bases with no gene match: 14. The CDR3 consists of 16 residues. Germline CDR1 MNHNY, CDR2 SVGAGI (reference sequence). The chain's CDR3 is CASSLSGGGYGKTQYF. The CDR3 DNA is TGTGCCAGCAGTCTATCTGGCGGGGGGTACGGCAAGACCCAGTACTTC.

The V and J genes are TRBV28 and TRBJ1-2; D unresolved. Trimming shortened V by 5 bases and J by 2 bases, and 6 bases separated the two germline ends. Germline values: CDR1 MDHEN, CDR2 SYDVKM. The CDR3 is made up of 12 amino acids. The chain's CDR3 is CASSVSNYGYTF. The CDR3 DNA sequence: TGTGCCAGCAGTGTCTCGAACTATGGCTACACCTTC.

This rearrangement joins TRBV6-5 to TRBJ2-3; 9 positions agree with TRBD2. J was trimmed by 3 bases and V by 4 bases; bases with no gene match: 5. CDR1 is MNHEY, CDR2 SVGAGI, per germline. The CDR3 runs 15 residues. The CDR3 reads CASSSRGGRTDTQYF. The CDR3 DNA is TGTGCCAGCAGTTCGCGGGGGGGCCGGACAGATACGCAGTATTTT.

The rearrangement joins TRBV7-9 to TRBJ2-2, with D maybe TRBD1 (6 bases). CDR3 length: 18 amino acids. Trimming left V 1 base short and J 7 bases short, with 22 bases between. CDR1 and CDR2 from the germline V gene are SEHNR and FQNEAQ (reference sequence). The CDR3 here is CASSLVGSGTSRGGELFF. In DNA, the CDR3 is TGTGCCAGCAGCTTAGTGGGATCCGGGACAAGTAGAGGCGGGGAGCTGTTTTTT.

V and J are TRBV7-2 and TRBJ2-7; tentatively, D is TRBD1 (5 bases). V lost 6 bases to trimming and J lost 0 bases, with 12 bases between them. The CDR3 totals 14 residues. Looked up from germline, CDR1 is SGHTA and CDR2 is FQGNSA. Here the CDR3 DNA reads TGTGCCAGCAGAAGAAGGGGTGGCTCCTACGAGCAGTACTTC. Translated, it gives CASRRRGGSYEQYF.

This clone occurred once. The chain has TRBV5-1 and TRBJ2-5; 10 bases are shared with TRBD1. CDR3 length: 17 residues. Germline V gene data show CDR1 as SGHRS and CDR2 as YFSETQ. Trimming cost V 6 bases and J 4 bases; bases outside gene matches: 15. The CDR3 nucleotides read TGCGCCAGCACCTTCCCGCCGACCGGGACAGGGGCAGAGACCCAGTACTTC. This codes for CASTFPPTGTGAETQYF.

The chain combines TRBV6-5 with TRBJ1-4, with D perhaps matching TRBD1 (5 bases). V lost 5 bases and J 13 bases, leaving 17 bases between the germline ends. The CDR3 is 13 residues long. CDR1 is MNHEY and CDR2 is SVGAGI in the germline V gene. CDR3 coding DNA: TGTGCCAGCAGTACCCAGGACATAAAAAGACTGTTTTTT. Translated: CASSTQDIKRLFF.

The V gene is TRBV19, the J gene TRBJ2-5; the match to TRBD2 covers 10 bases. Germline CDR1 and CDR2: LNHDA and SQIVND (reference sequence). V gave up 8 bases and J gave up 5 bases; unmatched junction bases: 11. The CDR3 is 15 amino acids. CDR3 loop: CASQTQRGGLETQYF. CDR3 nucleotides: TGTGCCAGTCAGACCCAGCGGGGGGGCTTGGAGACCCAGTACTTC. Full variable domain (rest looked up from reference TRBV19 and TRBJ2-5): DGGITQSPKYLFRKEGQNVTLSCEQNLNHDAMYWYRQDPGQGLRLIYYSQIVNDFQKGDIAEGYSVSREKKESFPLTVTSAQKNPTAFYLCASQTQRGGLETQYFGPGTRLLVL.

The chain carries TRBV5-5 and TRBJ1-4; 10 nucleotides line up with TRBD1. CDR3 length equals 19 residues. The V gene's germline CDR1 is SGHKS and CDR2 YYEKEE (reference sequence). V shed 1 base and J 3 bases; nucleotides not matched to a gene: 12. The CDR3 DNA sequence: TGTGCCAGCAGCTTGTCGAGCGGGACAGGGGTGAGGGCTAATGAAAAACTGTTTTTT. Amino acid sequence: CASSLSSGTGVRANEKLFF. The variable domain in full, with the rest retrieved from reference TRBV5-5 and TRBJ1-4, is DAGVTQSPTHLIKTRGQQVTLRCSPISGHKSVSWYQQVLGQGPQFIFQYYEKEERGRGNFPDRFSARQFPNYSSELNVNALLLGDSALYLCASSLSSGTGVRANEKLFFGSGTQLSVL.

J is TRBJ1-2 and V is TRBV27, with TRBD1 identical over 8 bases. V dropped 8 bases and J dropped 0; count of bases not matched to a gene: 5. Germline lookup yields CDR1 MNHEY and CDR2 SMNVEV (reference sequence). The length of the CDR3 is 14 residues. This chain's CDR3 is CASGRTGTNYGYTF. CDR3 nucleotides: TGTGCCAGCGGCCGGACAGGGACTAACTATGGCTACACCTTC.

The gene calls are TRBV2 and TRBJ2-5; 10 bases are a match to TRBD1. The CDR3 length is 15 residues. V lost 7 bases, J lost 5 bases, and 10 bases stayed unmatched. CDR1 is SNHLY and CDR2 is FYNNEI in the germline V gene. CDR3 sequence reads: CASIRQGASEETQYF. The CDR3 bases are TGTGCCAGCATCCGACAGGGGGCGTCCGAGGAGACCCAGTACTTC.

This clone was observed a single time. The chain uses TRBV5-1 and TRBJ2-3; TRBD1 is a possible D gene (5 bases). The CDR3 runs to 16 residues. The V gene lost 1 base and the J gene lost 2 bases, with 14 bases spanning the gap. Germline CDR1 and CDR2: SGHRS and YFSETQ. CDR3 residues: CASSLSPGFTTDTQYF. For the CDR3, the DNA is TGCGCCAGCAGCTTGAGTCCAGGGTTTACCACAGATACGCAGTATTTT.

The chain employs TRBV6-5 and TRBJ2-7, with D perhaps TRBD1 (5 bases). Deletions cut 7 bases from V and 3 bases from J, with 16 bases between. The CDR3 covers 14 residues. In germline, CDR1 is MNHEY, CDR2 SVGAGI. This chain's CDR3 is CASNMPGLNYEQYF. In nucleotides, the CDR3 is TGTGCCAGCAATATGCCAGGGTTAAACTACGAGCAGTACTTC.

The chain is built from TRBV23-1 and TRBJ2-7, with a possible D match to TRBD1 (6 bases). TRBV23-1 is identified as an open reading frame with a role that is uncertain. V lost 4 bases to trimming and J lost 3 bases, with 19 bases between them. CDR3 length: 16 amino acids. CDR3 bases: TGCGCCAGCAGTCTCCTGGACAGCAGGAGATACTACGAGCAGTACTTC. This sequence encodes CASSLLDSRRYYEQYF.

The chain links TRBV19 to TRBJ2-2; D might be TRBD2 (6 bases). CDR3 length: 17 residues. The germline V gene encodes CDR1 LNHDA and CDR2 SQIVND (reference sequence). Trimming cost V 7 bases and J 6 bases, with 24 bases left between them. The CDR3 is CASKKRWGVDFAGELFF. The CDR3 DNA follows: TGTGCCAGTAAAAAACGTTGGGGGGTAGATTTCGCCGGGGAGCTGTTTTTT.

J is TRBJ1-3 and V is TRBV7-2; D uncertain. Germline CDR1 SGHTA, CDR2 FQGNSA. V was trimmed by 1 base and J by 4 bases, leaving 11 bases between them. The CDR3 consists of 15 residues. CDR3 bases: TGTGCCAGCAGCTTAGACCGATCTACGGGAAACACCATATATTTT. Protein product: CASSLDRSTGNTIYF.

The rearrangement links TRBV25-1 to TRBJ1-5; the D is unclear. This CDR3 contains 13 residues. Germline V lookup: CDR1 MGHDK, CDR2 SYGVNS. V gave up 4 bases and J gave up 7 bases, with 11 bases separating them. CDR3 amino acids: CASSVGSGQPQHF. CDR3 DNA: TGTGCCAGCAGTGTGGGGTCGGGGCAGCCCCAGCATTTT.

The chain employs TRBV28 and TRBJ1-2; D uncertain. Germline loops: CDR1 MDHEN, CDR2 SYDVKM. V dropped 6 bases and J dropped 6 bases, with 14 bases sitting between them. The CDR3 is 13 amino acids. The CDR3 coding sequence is TGTGCCAGCAGGGGAGTTAAGGTGGATGGCTACACCTTC. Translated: CASRGVKVDGYTF.

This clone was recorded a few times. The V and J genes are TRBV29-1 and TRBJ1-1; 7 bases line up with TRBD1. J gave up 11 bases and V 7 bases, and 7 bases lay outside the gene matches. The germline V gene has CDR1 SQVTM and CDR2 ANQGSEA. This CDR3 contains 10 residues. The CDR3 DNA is TGCAGCGCCCTCGACAGGGAGGCTTTCTTT. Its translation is CSALDREAFF.

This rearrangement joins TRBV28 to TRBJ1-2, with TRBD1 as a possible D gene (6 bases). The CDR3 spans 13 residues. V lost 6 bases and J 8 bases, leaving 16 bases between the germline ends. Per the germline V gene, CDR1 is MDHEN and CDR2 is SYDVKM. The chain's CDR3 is CASRTGDIQGYTF. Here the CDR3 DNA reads TGTGCCAGCAGAACCGGGGACATCCAGGGCTACACCTTC.

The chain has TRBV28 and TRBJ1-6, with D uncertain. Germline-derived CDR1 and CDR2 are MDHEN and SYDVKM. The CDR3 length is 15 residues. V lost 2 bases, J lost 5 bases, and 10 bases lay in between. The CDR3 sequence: CASSLMGGNNSPLHF. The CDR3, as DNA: TGTGCCAGCAGTTTAATGGGAGGGAATAATTCACCCCTCCACTTT.

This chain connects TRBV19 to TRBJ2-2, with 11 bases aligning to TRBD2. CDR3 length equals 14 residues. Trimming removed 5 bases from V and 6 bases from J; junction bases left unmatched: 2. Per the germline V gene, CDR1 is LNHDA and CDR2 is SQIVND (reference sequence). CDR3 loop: CASSELAGAGELFF. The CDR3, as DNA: TGTGCCAGTAGTGAACTAGCGGGAGCCGGGGAGCTGTTTTTT.

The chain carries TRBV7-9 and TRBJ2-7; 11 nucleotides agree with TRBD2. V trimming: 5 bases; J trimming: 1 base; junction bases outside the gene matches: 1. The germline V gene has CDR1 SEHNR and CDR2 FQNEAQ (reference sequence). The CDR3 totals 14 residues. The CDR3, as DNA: TGTGCCAGCAGCGGGACTAGCGGTTCCTACGAGCAGTACTTC. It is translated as CASSGTSGSYEQYF.

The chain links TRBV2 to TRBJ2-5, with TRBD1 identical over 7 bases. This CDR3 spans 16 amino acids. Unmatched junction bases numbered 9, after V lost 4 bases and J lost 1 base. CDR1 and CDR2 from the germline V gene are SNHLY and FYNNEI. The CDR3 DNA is TGTGCCAGCAGTGTGGAGGCAGGGGGTATCCAAGAGACCCAGTACTTC. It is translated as CASSVEAGGIQETQYF.